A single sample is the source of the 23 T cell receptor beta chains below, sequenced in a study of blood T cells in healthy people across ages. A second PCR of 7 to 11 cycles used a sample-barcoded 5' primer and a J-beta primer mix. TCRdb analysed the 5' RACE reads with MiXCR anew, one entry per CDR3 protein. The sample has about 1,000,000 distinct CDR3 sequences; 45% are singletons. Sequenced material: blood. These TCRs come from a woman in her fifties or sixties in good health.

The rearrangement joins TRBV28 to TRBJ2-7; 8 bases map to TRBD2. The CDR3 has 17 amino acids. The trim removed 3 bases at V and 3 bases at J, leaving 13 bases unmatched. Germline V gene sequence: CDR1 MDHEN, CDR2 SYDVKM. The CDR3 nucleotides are TGTGCCAGCAGTTTCTCCTCTCCGGGAGGGCGTCTCTACGAGCAGTACTTC. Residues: CASSFSSPGGRLYEQYF.

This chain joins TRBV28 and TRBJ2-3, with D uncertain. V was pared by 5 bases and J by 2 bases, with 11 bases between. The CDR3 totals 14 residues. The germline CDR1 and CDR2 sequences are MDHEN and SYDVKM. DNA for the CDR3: TGTGCCAGCAGTCCTCCTAGGGACACAGATACGCAGTATTTT. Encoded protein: CASSPPRDTDTQYF.

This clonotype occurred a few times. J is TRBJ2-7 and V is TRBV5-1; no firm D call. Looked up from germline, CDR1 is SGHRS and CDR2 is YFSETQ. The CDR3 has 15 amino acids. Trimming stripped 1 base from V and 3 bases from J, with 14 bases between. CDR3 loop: CASSLRSEPFYEQYF. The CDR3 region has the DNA TGCGCCAGCAGCTTGAGGTCCGAACCGTTCTACGAGCAGTACTTC.

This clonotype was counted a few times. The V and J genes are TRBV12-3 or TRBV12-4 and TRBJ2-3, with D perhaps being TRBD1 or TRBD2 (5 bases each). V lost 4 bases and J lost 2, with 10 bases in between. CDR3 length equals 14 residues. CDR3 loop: CASSSGPLTDTQYF. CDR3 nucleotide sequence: TGTGCCAGCAGTTCGGGACCACTCACAGATACGCAGTATTTT.

The CDR3 loop is CASSMDQLYGYTF. CDR3 DNA sequence: TGTGCCAGCAGCATGGATCAGTTGTATGGCTACACCTTC. V usage is TRBV5-6 and J usage is TRBJ1-2, with D uncertain. The length of the CDR3 is 13 residues. Germline lookup yields CDR1 SGHDT and CDR2 YYEEEE. V lost 4 bases to trimming and J lost 5 bases, with 12 bases between them.

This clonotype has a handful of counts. The CDR3 region is CASSLAGLAATDTQYF. CDR3 sequence (DNA): TGTGCCAGCAGCTTAGCGGGACTAGCGGCCACAGATACGCAGTATTTT. The chain is built from TRBV7-8 and TRBJ2-3; 11 bases fit TRBD2. Trimming took 0 bases from V and 2 from J; bases not matched to a gene: 1. CDR3 length: 16 residues. CDR1 is SGHVS, CDR2 FQNEAQ, per germline.

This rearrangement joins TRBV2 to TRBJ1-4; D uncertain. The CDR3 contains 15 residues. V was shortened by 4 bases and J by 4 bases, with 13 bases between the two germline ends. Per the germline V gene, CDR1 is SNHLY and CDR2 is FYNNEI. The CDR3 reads CASSGTHGDNEKLFF. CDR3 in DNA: TGTGCCAGCAGTGGTACCCACGGCGATAATGAAAAACTGTTTTTT.

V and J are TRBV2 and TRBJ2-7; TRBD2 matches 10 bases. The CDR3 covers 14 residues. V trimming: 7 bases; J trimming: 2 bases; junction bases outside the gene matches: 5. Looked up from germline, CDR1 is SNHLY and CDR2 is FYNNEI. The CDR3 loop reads CASKLLAGPYEQYF. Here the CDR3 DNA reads TGTGCCAGCAAGCTACTAGCGGGACCCTACGAGCAGTACTTC.

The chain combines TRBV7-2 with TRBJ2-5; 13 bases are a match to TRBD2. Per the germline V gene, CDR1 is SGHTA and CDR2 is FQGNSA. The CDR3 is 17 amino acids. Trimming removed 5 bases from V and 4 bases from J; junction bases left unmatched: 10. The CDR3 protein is CASSRKLAGGPRETQYF. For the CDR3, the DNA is TGTGCCAGCAGCCGAAAACTAGCGGGAGGGCCGAGAGAGACCCAGTACTTC.

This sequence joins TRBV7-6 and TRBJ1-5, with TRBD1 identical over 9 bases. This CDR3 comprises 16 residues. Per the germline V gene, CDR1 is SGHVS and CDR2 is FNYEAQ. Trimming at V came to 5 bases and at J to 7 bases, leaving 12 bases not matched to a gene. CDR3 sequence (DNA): TGTGCCAGCAGCCCATCCACCGGGACAGGGTTCCAGCCCCAGCATTTT. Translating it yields CASSPSTGTGFQPQHF.

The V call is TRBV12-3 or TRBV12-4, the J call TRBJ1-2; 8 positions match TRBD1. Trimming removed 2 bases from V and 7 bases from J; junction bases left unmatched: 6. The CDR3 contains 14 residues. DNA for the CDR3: TGTGCCAGCAGTTTATTTGGACAGGGTGGTGGCTACACCTTC. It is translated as CASSLFGQGGGYTF.

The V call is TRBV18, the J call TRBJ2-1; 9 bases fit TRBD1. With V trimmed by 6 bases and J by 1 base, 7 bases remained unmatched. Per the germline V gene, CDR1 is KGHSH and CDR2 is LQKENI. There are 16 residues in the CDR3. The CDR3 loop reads CASSSTGGDSYNEQFF. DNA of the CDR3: TGTGCCAGCTCGTCAACAGGGGGCGATTCCTACAATGAGCAGTTCTTC.

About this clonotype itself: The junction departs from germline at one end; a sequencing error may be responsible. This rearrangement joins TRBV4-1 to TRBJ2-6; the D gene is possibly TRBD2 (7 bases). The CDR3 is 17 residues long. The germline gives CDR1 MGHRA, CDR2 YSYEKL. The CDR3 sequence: CASSQVGGGTGASVLTF. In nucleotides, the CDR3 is TGCGCCAGCAGCCAAGTTGGGGGGGGCACTGGGGCCAGCGTCCTGACTTTC.

The CDR3 nucleotides are TGTGCCAGCAGTTACGCGGACAGGCTTTCACCCCTCCACTTT. It translates to CASSYADRLSPLHF. The chain uses TRBV6-2 or TRBV6-3 and TRBJ1-6; TRBD1 matches at 7 bases. V lost 2 bases, J lost 9 bases, and 4 bases stayed unmatched. CDR1 is MNHEY, CDR2 SVGEGT, per germline. The CDR3 extends over 14 amino acids.

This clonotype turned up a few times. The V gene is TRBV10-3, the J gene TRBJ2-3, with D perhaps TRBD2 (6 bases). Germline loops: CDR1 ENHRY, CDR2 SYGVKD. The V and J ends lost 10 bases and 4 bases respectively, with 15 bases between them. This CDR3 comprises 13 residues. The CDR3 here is CATGTGVADTQYF. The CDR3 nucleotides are TGTGCCACCGGGACGGGGGTAGCAGATACGCAGTATTTT.

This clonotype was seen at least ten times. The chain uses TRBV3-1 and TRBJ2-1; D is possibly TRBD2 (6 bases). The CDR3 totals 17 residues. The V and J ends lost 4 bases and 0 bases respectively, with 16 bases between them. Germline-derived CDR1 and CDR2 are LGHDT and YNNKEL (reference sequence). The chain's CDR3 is CASSLSSGVSSYNEQFF. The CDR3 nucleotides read TGTGCCAGCAGCCTGAGTAGCGGAGTTAGCTCCTACAATGAGCAGTTCTTC.

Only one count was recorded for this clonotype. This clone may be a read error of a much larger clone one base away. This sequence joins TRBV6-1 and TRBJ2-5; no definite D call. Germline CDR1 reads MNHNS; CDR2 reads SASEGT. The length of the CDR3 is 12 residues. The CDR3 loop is CAGSEGRETQYF. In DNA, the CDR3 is TGTGCCGGCAGTGAAGGTCGAGAGACCCAGTACTTC.

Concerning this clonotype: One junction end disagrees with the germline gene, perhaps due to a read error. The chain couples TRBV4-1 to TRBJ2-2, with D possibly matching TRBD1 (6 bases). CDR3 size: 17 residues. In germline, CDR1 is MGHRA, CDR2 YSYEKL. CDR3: CASSQRWGRGNSGELFF. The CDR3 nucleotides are TGCGCCAGCAGCCAGAGATGGGGCAGGGGTAATTCCGGGGAACTGTTTTTT.

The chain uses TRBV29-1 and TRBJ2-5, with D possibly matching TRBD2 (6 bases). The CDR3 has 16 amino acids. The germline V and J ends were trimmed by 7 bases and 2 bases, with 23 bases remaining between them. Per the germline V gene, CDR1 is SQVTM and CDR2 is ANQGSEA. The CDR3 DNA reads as TGCAGCGCCAAGGGTAGCGGCCCCAGTCGGCAAGAGACCCAGTACTTC. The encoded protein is CSAKGSGPSRQETQYF. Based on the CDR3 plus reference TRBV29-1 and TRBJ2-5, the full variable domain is SAVISQKPSRDICQRGTSLTIQCQVDSQVTMMFWYRQQPGQSLTLIATANQGSEATYESGFVIDKFPISRPNLTFSTLTVSNMSPEDSSIYLCSAKGSGPSRQETQYFGPGTRLLVL.

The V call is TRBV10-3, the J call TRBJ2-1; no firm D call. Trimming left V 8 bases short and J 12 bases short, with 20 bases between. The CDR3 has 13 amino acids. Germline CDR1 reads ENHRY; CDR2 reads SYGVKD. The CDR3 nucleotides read TGTGCCATCGGAGATCTTTCTAGGGTTAGGCAGTTCTTC. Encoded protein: CAIGDLSRVRQFF.

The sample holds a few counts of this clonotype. The CDR3 nucleotides read TGTGCCATCAGCTCGGGGGGGTCCCCATCAAACAATGAGCAGTTCTTC. This translates into CAISSGGSPSNNEQFF. V gene TRBV10-3 combines with J gene TRBJ2-1, with 8 bases lining up with TRBD2. Per the germline V gene, CDR1 is ENHRY and CDR2 is SYGVKD. CDR3 length: 16 amino acids. J lost 5 bases, V lost 6 bases, and 12 bases had no gene match.

Written as DNA, the CDR3 is TGTGCCAGCAGAGTGACAGGGGAGAGGCCCGGGGAGCTGTTTTTT. Translating gives CASRVTGERPGELFF. The V gene is TRBV12-3 or TRBV12-4, the J gene TRBJ2-2; 8 positions agree with TRBD1. V lost 6 bases and J lost 6; bases outside the gene matches: 9. The CDR3 loop spans 15 amino acids.

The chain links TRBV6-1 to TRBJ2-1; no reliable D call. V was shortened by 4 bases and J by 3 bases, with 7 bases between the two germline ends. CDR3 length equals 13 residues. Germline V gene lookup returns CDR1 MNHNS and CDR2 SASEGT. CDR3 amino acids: CASSVPSYNEQFF. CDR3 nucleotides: TGTGCCAGCAGTGTTCCTAGCTACAATGAGCAGTTCTTC.